Presented here are 4 T cell receptor beta chains from one specimen sequenced in a study of T cells in narcolepsy. Data came from immunoSEQ multiplex PCR; TCRdb stores just in-frame clones and leaves some out. This table holds about 27,000 clones, 78% found once. The sequenced sample consisted of CD45RA- memory CD4+ T cells from PBMCs. The receptors stem from a human donor with narcolepsy.

This clone has just a few counts. V usage is TRBV19 and J usage is TRBJ1-6; D possibly corresponds to TRBD1 (5 bases). From germline, CDR1 is LNHDA and CDR2 SQIVND (reference sequence). CDR3 length: 16 residues. Trimming removed 5 bases from V and 7 bases from J, with 18 bases in between. This chain's CDR3 is CASSSTTGTGNSPLHF. The CDR3 DNA reads as TGTGCCAGTAGTTCTACCACCGGGACGGGAAATTCACCCCTCCACTTT.

This chain connects TRBV7-7 to TRBJ2-5; 12 positions agree with TRBD1. The CDR3 runs to 15 residues. Trimming took 6 bases from V and 5 from J; bases not matched to a gene: 7. The germline V gene has CDR1 SSHAT and CDR2 FNYEAQ (reference sequence). The chain's CDR3 is CASRSGTGGRETQYF. The CDR3 DNA follows: TGTGCCAGCAGATCCGGGACAGGGGGCCGGGAGACCCAGTACTTC.

This clone was detected only once. V usage is TRBV6-6 and J usage is TRBJ1-1, with 7 bases matching TRBD1. This CDR3 is 16 amino acids long. Germline values: CDR1 MNHNY, CDR2 SVGAGI (reference sequence). Trimming took 3 bases from V and 1 from J; bases not matched to a gene: 8. The CDR3 DNA is TGTGCCAGCAGTTATATTCATCAGGGGGGGAACACTGAAGCTTTCTTT. It translates to CASSYIHQGGNTEAFF.

The chain carries TRBV7-2 and TRBJ1-5; D not resolved. The CDR3 spans 14 residues. V was trimmed by 0 bases and J by 1 base, leaving 4 bases between them. Germline assignment: CDR1 SGHTA and CDR2 FQGNSA. In nucleotides, the CDR3 is TGTGCCAGCAGCTTAGCAGGCAGCAATCAGCCCCAGCATTTT. Amino acids: CASSLAGSNQPQHF.